The rows below give T cell receptor beta chains drawn from one sample of a study of T cell responses to AZD1222 COVID-19 vaccine. Assay used: immunoSEQ multiplex PCR; TCRdb lists only in-frame clones, some missing. The sample consists of around 50,000 clones, around four fifths of them appearing once. Sequences were derived from peripheral blood, sampled on day 0 of AZD1222 vaccination. These receptors all come from an adult in good health. Both conserved end residues are part of each CDR3. A D gene is named only where the DNA matches it firmly. The size of a clone is reported for some rows only, either as once, few or many, or as a class for expanded clones.

TRBV10-1	TRBJ1-1	once	NA	CASSDQDTEAFF	TGCGCCAGCAGTGATCAAGACACTGAAGCTTTCTTT
TRBV18	TRBJ1-5	NA	NA	CASSPSAKHLNQPQHF	TGTGCCAGCTCACCCAGTGCCAAACACCTCAATCAGCCCCAGCATTTT
TRBV5-1	TRBJ2-1	NA	NA	CASSLVARTYNEQFF	TGCGCCAGCAGCTTGGTAGCGAGAACCTACAATGAGCAGTTCTTC
TRBV4-2	TRBJ2-7	NA	NA	CASSQEIRYEQYF	TGTGCCAGCAGCCAAGAGATCCGATACGAGCAGTACTTC
TRBV28	TRBJ1-1	NA	NA	CASSLLGGDTEAFF	TGTGCCAGCAGTTTATTGGGGGGGGACACTGAAGCTTTCTTT
TRBV10-3	TRBJ2-1	NA	TRBD2	CAISEGTSINEQFF	TGTGCCATCAGTGAAGGGACTAGCATCAATGAGCAGTTCTTC
TRBV7-9	TRBJ2-5	NA	TRBD2	CASSLGLADQETQYF	TGTGCCAGCAGCTTAGGACTAGCGGACCAAGAGACCCAGTACTTC
TRBV19	TRBJ2-7	NA	TRBD2	CASSIKAGGLYEQYF	TGTGCCAGTAGTATCAAAGCGGGGGGGCTGTACGAGCAGTACTTC
TRBV27	TRBJ1-6	NA	TRBD1	CASSLSRGQGGSPLHF	TGTGCCAGCAGTTTATCGCGGGGACAGGGTGGATCACCCCTCCACTTT
TRBV5-1	TRBJ2-7	NA	TRBD2	CASSQIAGSSYEQYF	TGCGCCAGCAGTCAGATAGCGGGAAGCTCCTACGAGCAGTACTTC
TRBV6-5	TRBJ1-2	once	NA	CASSLQKNYGYTF	TGTGCCAGCAGCTTACAAAAAAACTATGGCTACACCTTC
TRBV7-7	TRBJ2-5	NA	TRBD1	CASSSDRGLETQYF	TGTGCTAGCAGCTCTGACAGGGGGCTAGAGACCCAGTACTTC
TRBV5-1	TRBJ1-1	few	NA	CASSLRRGDTEAFF	TGCGCCAGCAGCTTGAGGAGGGGGGACACTGAAGCTTTCTTT
TRBV28	TRBJ1-5	NA	NA	CASSSEGGLSYSNQPQHF	TGTGCCAGCTCCAGCGAGGGCGGACTAAGCTATAGCAATCAGCCCCAGCATTTT
TRBV5-1	TRBJ1-2	NA	NA	CASSLDAGLDGYTF	TGCGCCAGCAGCTTGGATGCAGGGTTGGATGGCTACACCTTC
TRBV19	TRBJ1-6	NA	TRBD1	CASLGQGNSPLHF	TGTGCCAGCCTGGGACAGGGCAATTCACCCCTCCACTTT
TRBV7-2	TRBJ2-1	NA	NA	CASSGANEQFF	TGTGCCAGCAGCGGTGCGAATGAGCAGTTCTTC
TRBV15	TRBJ2-5	NA	TRBD2	CATSRATSGQETQYF	TGTGCCACCAGCAGAGCGACTAGCGGGCAAGAGACCCAGTACTTC
TRBV5-4	TRBJ2-5	NA	NA	CASSARGPQETQYF	TGTGCCAGCAGCGCTCGGGGGCCTCAAGAGACCCAGTACTTC
TRBV6-2/TRBV6-3	TRBJ2-1	NA	TRBD2	CASSPGLAGVSEQFF	TGTGCCAGCAGTCCCGGACTAGCGGGAGTAAGTGAGCAGTTCTTC
TRBV6-2/TRBV6-3	TRBJ2-7	NA	NA	CASSINIAYEQYF	TGTGCCAGCAGTATCAACATCGCCTACGAGCAGTACTTC
TRBV27	TRBJ2-1	NA	TRBD1	CASSLSRQGARQFF	TGTGCCAGCAGTTTATCCAGACAGGGGGCTCGGCAGTTCTTC
TRBV7-3	TRBJ2-1	NA	NA	CASSLGAGSYNEQFF	TGTGCCAGCAGCTTAGGAGCAGGGTCCTACAATGAGCAGTTCTTC
TRBV30	TRBJ1-2	NA	TRBD1	CAWSQDRWFYGYTF	TGTGCCTGGAGTCAGGACAGGTGGTTCTATGGCTACACCTTC
TRBV12-3/TRBV12-4	TRBJ1-1	NA	TRBD1	CASSKQGATEAFF	TGTGCCAGCAGTAAACAGGGGGCCACTGAAGCTTTCTTT
TRBV6-5	TRBJ2-7	NA	TRBD2	CASSSGRVAYEQYF	TGTGCCAGCTCCTCGGGGAGGGTAGCCTACGAGCAGTACTTC
TRBV5-1	TRBJ1-1	NA	NA	CASSLLGAGTEAFF	TGCGCCAGCAGCTTGTTGGGGGCCGGGACTGAAGCTTTCTTT
TRBV5-1	TRBJ2-7	NA	TRBD1	CASRGQGDEQYF	TGCGCCAGCAGGGGACAGGGAGACGAGCAGTACTTC
TRBV7-2	TRBJ1-2	NA	NA	CASSPEGVTNYGYTF	TGTGCCAGCAGCCCAGAGGGGGTGACCAACTATGGCTACACCTTC
TRBV6-5	TRBJ1-2	NA	TRBD1	CASIKTGAPDGYTF	TGTGCCAGCATCAAGACAGGGGCCCCAGATGGCTACACCTTC
TRBV6-5	TRBJ1-3	NA	NA	CASSYNPSGNTIYF	TGTGCCAGCAGTTACAACCCCTCTGGAAACACCATATATTTT
TRBV11-3	TRBJ2-5	NA	TRBD2	CASSLGLAGRQETQYF	TGTGCCAGCAGCTTAGGACTAGCGGGACGACAAGAGACCCAGTACTTC
TRBV12-3/TRBV12-4	TRBJ1-2	NA	TRBD1	CASSGTGEGGYTF	TGTGCCAGCAGTGGGACAGGGGAGGGTGGCTACACCTTC
TRBV9	TRBJ2-3	NA	TRBD1	CASSALQGASTDTQYF	TGTGCCAGCAGCGCCCTCCAGGGGGCGAGCACAGATACGCAGTATTTT
TRBV6-1	TRBJ1-6	NA	NA	CASSERTGSSSPLHF	TGTGCCAGCAGTGAACGTACAGGGTCGAGTTCACCCCTCCACTTT
TRBV7-9	TRBJ1-1	NA	TRBD1	CASSFPQGADTEAFF	TGTGCCAGCAGCTTCCCTCAGGGGGCCGACACTGAAGCTTTCTTT
TRBV4-2	TRBJ2-3	once	NA	CASSQDPGGTDTQYF	TGTGCCAGCAGCCAAGATCCAGGGGGGACAGATACGCAGTATTTT
TRBV5-6	TRBJ1-2	NA	NA	CASSLPTGGDYGYTF	TGTGCCAGCAGCTTGCCGACAGGAGGAGACTATGGCTACACCTTC
TRBV6-6	TRBJ2-5	NA	NA	CASSTQGLPETQYF	TGTGCCAGCAGTACCCAGGGGCTCCCAGAGACCCAGTACTTC
TRBV19	TRBJ1-5	NA	NA	CASTGSVSNQPQHF	TGTGCCAGTACAGGGTCTGTTAGCAATCAGCCCCAGCATTTT
TRBV19	TRBJ2-7	few	TRBD1	CASTKSGQTYEQYF	TGTGCCAGTACGAAATCGGGACAGACCTACGAGCAGTACTTC
TRBV3-1/TRBV3-2	TRBJ2-5	once	NA	CASSLRGQIKETQYF	TGTGCCAGCAGTCTAAGAGGACAGATAAAAGAGACCCAGTACTTC
TRBV29-1	TRBJ1-5	once	NA	CSVRDLGAQHF	TGCAGCGTTAGGGATCTGGGGGCCCAGCATTTT
TRBV3-1/TRBV3-2	TRBJ1-4	NA	NA	CASSLRTHEKLFF	TGTGCCAGCAGCCTTCGAACGCATGAAAAACTGTTTTTT
TRBV6-1	TRBJ1-3	NA	NA	CASSVLGQLSGNTIYF	TGTGCCAGCAGTGTTCTCGGGCAGCTCTCTGGAAACACCATATATTTT